This is a list of T cell receptor beta chains from one sample in a study of shared clonotypes between healthy human individuals. TCRdb's copy holds only in-frame clones and misses some; the assay was immunoSEQ multiplex PCR. The sample shows approximately 720,000 clones, just over 90% of them seen only once. The sample comprised naive CD8+ T cells sorted from blood. These receptors all stem from a man aged 30 to 39 in good health. The CDR3 runs from the conserved cysteine through the conserved F or W. D genes are given only for firm matches. Clone size is given for some rows only: seen once, a few or many times, or a class if the clone is expanded.

j_call v_call cdr3_length d_call clone_size cdr3_nt cdr3_aa
TRBJ2-1 TRBV6-5 13 - - TGTGCCAGCAGTTATTACCAGGGATATGAGCAGTTCTTC CASSYYQGYEQFF
TRBJ2-7 TRBV5-1 13 TRBD1 - TGCGCCAGCAGCAGTGGACAGGGGTACGAGCAGTACTTC CASSSGQGYEQYF
TRBJ2-1 TRBV4-3 16 - - TGCGCCAGCAGCCTCGACATAGCGGCGTATCGCAATGAGCAGTTCTTC CASSLDIAAYRNEQFF
TRBJ2-5 TRBV4-3 15 - - TGCGCCAGCAGCGCGAGCTCGGGCTACCAAGAGACCCAGTACTTC CASSASSGYQETQYF
TRBJ2-5 TRBV4-1 17 TRBD2 - TGCGCCAGCAGCCAGTCAACTAGCGGGAGGGGGCAAGAGACCCAGTACTTC CASSQSTSGRGQETQYF
TRBJ2-1 TRBV27 15 - - TGTGCCAGCAGGTTGGGGGGTGGCCCCTACAATGAGCAGTTCTTC CASRLGGGPYNEQFF
TRBJ1-2 TRBV5-5 13 - - TGTGCCAGCAGCTTGGGACAAAACTATGGCTACACCTTC CASSLGQNYGYTF
TRBJ2-7 TRBV7-9 11 - once TGTGCCAGCAGCTCTACTCTCGAGCAGTACTTC CASSSTLEQYF
TRBJ2-6 TRBV7-3 18 - - TGTGCCAGCAGCTTAAAGGGGCTAGAGGGAGCTGGGGCCAACGTCCTGACTTTC CASSLKGLEGAGANVLTF
TRBJ1-5 TRBV20-1 11 - - TGCAGTGCTAGAGTAGGGCAGCCCCAGCATTTT CSARVGQPQHF
TRBJ1-1 TRBV6-5 13 - - TGTGCCAGCAGTTACAAGCAGAACACTGAAGCTTTCTTT CASSYKQNTEAFF
TRBJ1-5 TRBV27 16 - - TGTGCCAGCAGACCCCTCTGGATGGGGGATAATCAGCCCCAGCATTTT CASRPLWMGDNQPQHF
TRBJ2-5 TRBV7-2 14 - - TGTGCCAGCAGCTTCAAGGACAGCCAAGAGACCCAGTACTTC CASSFKDSQETQYF
TRBJ2-6 TRBV7-2 15 - - TGTGCCAGCAGCTTAGGGGCATGGGGGGCCAACGTCCTGACTTTC CASSLGAWGANVLTF
TRBJ2-2 TRBV19 15 - - TGTGCCAGTGCTGGACTTTTTTTTAACACCGGGGAGCTGTTTTTT CASAGLFFNTGELFF
TRBJ1-5 TRBV30 15 - - TGTGCCTGGAGTGCTGGGGCAGCCAGCAATCAGCCCCAGCATTTT CAWSAGAASNQPQHF